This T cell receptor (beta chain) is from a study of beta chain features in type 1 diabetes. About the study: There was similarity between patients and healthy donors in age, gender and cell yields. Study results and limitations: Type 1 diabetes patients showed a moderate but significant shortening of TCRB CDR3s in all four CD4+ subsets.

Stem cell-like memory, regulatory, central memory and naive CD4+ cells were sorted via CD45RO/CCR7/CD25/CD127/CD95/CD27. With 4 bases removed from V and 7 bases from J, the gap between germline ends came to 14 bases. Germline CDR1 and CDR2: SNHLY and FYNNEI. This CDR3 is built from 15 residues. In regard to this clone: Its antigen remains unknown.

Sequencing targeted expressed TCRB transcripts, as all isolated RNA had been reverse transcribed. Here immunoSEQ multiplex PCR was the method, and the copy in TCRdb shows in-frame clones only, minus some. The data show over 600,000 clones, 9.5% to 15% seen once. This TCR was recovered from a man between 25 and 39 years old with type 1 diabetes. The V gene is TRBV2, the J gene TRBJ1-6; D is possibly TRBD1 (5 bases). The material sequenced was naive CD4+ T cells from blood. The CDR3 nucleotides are TGTGCCAGCAGTGTGGGGGAGGGAAAGAATTCACCCCTCCACTTT. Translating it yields CASSVGEGKNSPLHF.